This T cell receptor (beta chain) was sequenced during a study of T cells in Graves' hyperthyroidism and ophthalmopathy. Researchers amplified the TCR beta CDR3 regions from RNA transcripts. The HTBI primer set was used in a first-round RT-PCR of the TCR CDR3. TCRdb processed the multiplex PCR reads anew with MiXCR; each CDR3 protein has one entry. The sample carries about 560,000 distinct CDR3 sequences, more than 45% recorded once. This clonotype was counted only a few times. Its antigen is unidentified. General observations from the study: Most clonotypes expanded in the thyroid (above 0.001) were also present in blood. Before onset, by a median of around six months, the model predicted ophthalmopathy.

The authors deemed Graves' hyperthyroidism stable absent ophthalmopathy progression within 18 months. Sequenced: peripheral blood or thyroid tissue (not recorded which). The receptor was isolated from a woman aged 18-35 years with Graves' hyperthyroidism.

CDR3: CSATFGGSGNQPQHF. The CDR3 DNA reads as TGCAGTGCCACCTTCGGAGGGTCGGGCAATCAGCCCCAGCATTTT. The rearrangement links TRBV20-1 to TRBJ1-5; D gene unclear. V shed 6 bases and J shed 2 bases, with 17 bases lying between them. Germline loops: CDR1 DFQATT, CDR2 SNEGSKA (reference sequence). The CDR3 loop spans 15 amino acids.